A single sample gave rise to the 27 T cell receptor beta chains below, sequenced in a study of blood T cell repertoires in COVID-19 (dated by TCRdb to the early 2020s). Library construction relied on the immunoSEQ multiplex PCR assay. TCRdb carries this immuneACCESS record with in-frame sequences only. Its versions omit some clonotypes, under half of them owing to an unresolved V gene in the studies checked, with the rest unexplained. Present in this sample are about 65,000 clones, 90% of which were seen just once. Of the sample, about 1.3% falls within the top ten clones. The specimen sequenced was peripheral blood. The receptor source for this set is a man aged 60 to 69 with acute or convalescent COVID-19.

The chain employs TRBV27 and TRBJ2-4; D possibly corresponds to TRBD2 (6 bases). The germline V gene has CDR1 MNHEY and CDR2 SMNVEV (reference sequence). The CDR3 length is 17 residues. Trimming cost V 0 bases and J 8 bases, with 20 bases left between them. The CDR3 sequence: CASSLSAPGRLGDIQYF. The CDR3 region has the DNA TGTGCCAGCAGTTTATCGGCCCCCGGGAGACTTGGGGACATTCAGTACTTC.

This chain connects TRBV10-3 to TRBJ2-3; the match to TRBD1 covers 7 bases. Germline values: CDR1 ENHRY, CDR2 SYGVKD. The V segment lost 3 bases and the J segment 4 bases; nucleotides outside the gene matches: 4. The CDR3 is 14 residues long. The CDR3 DNA reads TGTGCCATCAGTGACCAGGGGGTGGCAGATACGCAGTATTTT. It codes for CAISDQGVADTQYF.

This chain uses TRBV6-5 with TRBJ1-2; D perhaps matches TRBD1 (5 bases). The CDR3 spans 15 residues. The V end was cut by 4 bases, the J end by 8 bases, with 20 bases between. Germline V lookup: CDR1 MNHEY, CDR2 SVGAGI. CDR3 region: CASSFGGAWRRGYTF. CDR3 coding DNA: TGTGCCAGCAGTTTTGGAGGGGCTTGGAGGAGAGGCTACACCTTC.

The chain combines TRBV20-1 with TRBJ2-2; D possibly corresponds to TRBD1 (5 bases). The germline V gene encodes CDR1 DFQATT and CDR2 SNEGSKA (reference sequence). The CDR3 consists of 11 residues. The V end was cut by 3 bases, the J end by 9 bases, with 8 bases between. For the CDR3, the DNA is TGCAGTGCTAGCAGACAGAGGGAGCTGTTTTTT. It translates to CSASRQRELFF.

The chain couples TRBV9 to TRBJ1-6; 8 positions match TRBD1. CDR3 size: 15 residues. Trimming took 3 bases from V and 7 from J; bases not matched to a gene: 6. CDR1 and CDR2 from the germline V gene are SGDLS and YYNGEE. CDR3 nucleotides: TGTGCCAGCAGCGCCGGACAGGGAGGGAATTCACCCCTCCACTTT. This gives the protein CASSAGQGGNSPLHF.

This chain uses TRBV30 with TRBJ2-5, with D possibly matching TRBD1 (5 bases). In germline, CDR1 is GTSNPN, CDR2 SVGIG (reference sequence). CDR3 length: 14 amino acids. The V end lost 0 bases, the J end lost 9 bases, and 17 bases lay between the germline ends. The CDR3 sequence: CAWSVPTGGVAQYF. CDR3 nucleotides: TGTGCCTGGAGTGTACCCACAGGTGGGGTGGCCCAGTACTTC.

V usage is TRBV5-1 and J usage is TRBJ1-2; D call uncertain. The V end lost 0 bases, the J end lost 1 base, and 7 bases lay between the germline ends. CDR1 and CDR2 (germline): SGHRS, YFSETQ. The CDR3 runs to 14 residues. CDR3 in amino acids: CASSLAGFNYGYTF. The CDR3 DNA reads TGCGCCAGCAGCTTGGCGGGTTTTAACTATGGCTACACCTTC.

This sequence joins TRBV29-1 and TRBJ1-2; no firm D call. The CDR3 is 11 amino acids. V was clipped by 1 base and J by 6 bases, with 6 bases between them. CDR1 is SQVTM, CDR2 ANQGSEA, per germline. The DNA of the CDR3 is TGCAGCGTTGAAGGCGGCGATGGCTACACCTTC. Translated: CSVEGGDGYTF. The full variable domain, completed using reference TRBV29-1 and TRBJ1-2, is SAVISQKPSRDICQRGTSLTIQCQVDSQVTMMFWYRQQPGQSLTLIATANQGSEATYESGFVIDKFPISRPNLTFSTLTVSNMSPEDSSIYLCSVEGGDGYTFGSGTRLTVV.

The rearrangement uses TRBV5-1 and TRBJ1-3, with D hard to call. The CDR3 runs 14 residues. Germline V gives CDR1 SGHRS, CDR2 YFSETQ. V was clipped by 3 bases and J by 4 bases, with 11 bases between them. The CDR3 spells CASSSSTAGNTIYF. The CDR3 DNA reads TGCGCCAGCAGCTCCTCAACAGCCGGAAACACCATATATTTT.

The chain couples TRBV24-1 to TRBJ1-2; 11 nucleotides agree with TRBD1. Germline CDR1 is KGHDR and CDR2 is SFDVKD. V was pared by 3 bases and J by 4 bases, with 3 bases of the junction left unmatched. The CDR3 is made up of 15 amino acids. CDR3 loop: CATSDKDRGLYGYTF. CDR3 nucleotides: TGTGCCACCAGTGATAAGGACAGGGGGCTCTATGGCTACACCTTC.

The V call is TRBV11-2, the J call TRBJ2-7, with 10 bases fitting TRBD1. The J segment lost 5 bases and the V segment lost 3 bases, leaving 7 bases of the junction unmatched. Germline V gives CDR1 SGHAT, CDR2 FQNNGV. There are 15 residues in the CDR3. As DNA, the CDR3 is TGTGCCAGCAGCTTTTCCGGGACAGGGGTTGACGAGCAGTACTTC. Translating gives CASSFSGTGVDEQYF.

This clone was detected only once. V and J are TRBV7-9 and TRBJ2-1, with 11 bases identical to TRBD2. V was pared by 3 bases and J by 6 bases, with 4 bases of the junction left unmatched. The CDR3 is 15 residues long. Germline V gene data show CDR1 as SEHNR and CDR2 as FQNEAQ (reference sequence). The DNA of the CDR3 is TGTGCCAGCAGCTTGACTAGCGGGGAATTCAATGAGCAGTTCTTC. Translation gives CASSLTSGEFNEQFF.

The rearrangement joins TRBV19 to TRBJ1-5; D is unclear. This CDR3 has 15 residues. With 6 bases removed from V and 0 bases from J, the gap between germline ends came to 12 bases. Per germline, CDR1 LNHDA and CDR2 SQIVND (reference sequence). Here the CDR3 DNA reads TGTGCCAGTAGGAAACTTGAGGTTAGCAATCAGCCCCAGCATTTT. Its translation is CASRKLEVSNQPQHF.

This chain connects TRBV5-6 to TRBJ2-5; 7 bases match TRBD2. Germline CDR1 and CDR2: SGHDT and YYEEEE. V lost 0 bases to trimming and J lost 3 bases; unmatched junction nucleotides: 5. The CDR3 sequence is 15 residues long. As DNA, the CDR3 is TGTGCCAGCAGCTTGGCCGGGGGGTTCGAAGAGACCCAGTACTTC. This encodes CASSLAGGFEETQYF.

CDR3 DNA sequence: TGTGCCAGCAGCAGGACCGGGAGTAGCACTGAGAGTTGGAAGTGTGAAAAACTGTTTTTT. This gives the protein CASSRTGSSTESWKCEKLFF. The chain recombines TRBV6-6 with TRBJ1-4; the D is unclear. V was pared by 6 bases and J by 7 bases, with 33 bases between. Germline V gene lookup returns CDR1 MNHNY and CDR2 SVGAGI (reference sequence). The length of the CDR3 is 20 residues.

This CDR3 reads CASSIRTGGRVLTF. In DNA form, the CDR3 reads TGTGCCAGTAGTATAAGGACAGGGGGCAGGGTCCTGACTTTC. The chain employs TRBV19 and TRBJ2-6, with 11 bases fitting TRBD1. The junction had 4 bases not matched to a gene; V was cut back by 2 bases and J by 13 bases. CDR1 and CDR2 (germline): LNHDA, SQIVND (reference sequence). This CDR3 region has 14 residues.

The V gene is TRBV25-1, the J gene TRBJ1-1, with unresolved D. Deletions cut 1 base from V and 4 bases from J, with 19 bases between. Germline CDR1 reads MGHDK; CDR2 reads SYGVNS. The CDR3 sequence is 17 residues long. The CDR3 loop is CASSESGRNVVGTEAFF. CDR3 nucleotide sequence: TGTGCCAGCAGTGAATCGGGGAGGAACGTTGTTGGCACTGAAGCTTTCTTT.

The rearrangement uses TRBV9 and TRBJ1-3; D possibly corresponds to TRBD1 (6 bases). V lost 4 bases and J lost 0, with 11 bases in between. Germline V lookup: CDR1 SGDLS, CDR2 YYNGEE. This CDR3 is 15 amino acids long. The CDR3 protein is CASSKQGSSGNTIYF. The CDR3 nucleotides read TGTGCCAGCAGCAAACAGGGCAGCTCTGGAAACACCATATATTTT.

This sequence joins TRBV5-1 and TRBJ1-1, with a tentative D call TRBD1 (5 bases). Germline V gene data show CDR1 as SGHRS and CDR2 as YFSETQ. The V gene lost 4 bases and the J gene lost 0 bases, with 13 bases spanning the gap. The CDR3 extends over 15 amino acids. For the CDR3, the DNA is TGCGCCAGCAGCGCTCGACAGAGTATGAACACTGAAGCTTTCTTT. Translated: CASSARQSMNTEAFF.

The chain combines TRBV4-1 with TRBJ2-1; possibly TRBD2 for D (6 bases). The CDR3 is 14 residues long. The V gene lost 3 bases and the J gene lost 6 bases, with 12 bases spanning the gap. The germline gives CDR1 MGHRA, CDR2 YSYEKL. The CDR3 spells CASSHPAGGNEQFF. The CDR3 DNA is TGCGCCAGCAGCCACCCCGCCGGGGGCAATGAGCAGTTCTTC.

Only one count was recorded for this clone. V usage is TRBV19 and J usage is TRBJ1-1, with a possible D match to TRBD1 (6 bases). The CDR3 extends over 14 amino acids. Germline loops: CDR1 LNHDA, CDR2 SQIVND (reference sequence). Trimming pared 7 bases from V and 1 base from J, leaving 13 bases between. For the CDR3, the DNA is TGTGCCAGTACCCTACTCAGGGGGAACACTGAAGCTTTCTTT. This translates into CASTLLRGNTEAFF.

This chain connects TRBV7-6 to TRBJ1-5; 9 bases are a match to TRBD1. This CDR3 spans 18 amino acids. Losses at the gene ends were 3 bases for V and 0 bases for J; bases not matched to a gene: 9. Germline-derived CDR1 and CDR2 are SGHVS and FNYEAQ. The CDR3 sequence is CASSFVGTGSYSNQPQHF. CDR3 in DNA: TGTGCCAGCAGCTTCGTAGGGACAGGGAGTTATAGCAATCAGCCCCAGCATTTT.

The CDR3 bases are TGCGCCAGCAGCCTGCCTAGCGGAAGCTACGAGCAGTACTTC. It specifies CASSLPSGSYEQYF. This chain uses TRBV5-1 with TRBJ2-7; 7 nucleotides line up with TRBD2. The junction had 7 bases not matched to a gene; V was cut back by 4 bases and J by 3 bases. The CDR3 has 14 residues. Germline V CDR1 and CDR2: SGHRS, YFSETQ. Complete variable domain (other parts from reference TRBV5-1 and TRBJ2-7): KAGVTQTPRYLIKTRGQQVTLSCSPISGHRSVSWYQQTPGQGLQFLFEYFSETQRNKGNFPGRFSGRQFSNSRSEMNVSTLELGDSALYLCASSLPSGSYEQYFGPGTRLTVT.

This chain joins TRBV10-3 and TRBJ2-2; D is possibly TRBD2 (5 bases). V lost 5 bases, J lost 3 bases, and 10 bases lay in between. The CDR3 length is 14 residues. The germline CDR1 and CDR2 sequences are ENHRY and SYGVKD. The CDR3 region is CAISPGLYTGELFF. The CDR3 nucleotides read TGTGCCATCAGTCCAGGACTGTACACCGGGGAGCTGTTTTTT.

The chain combines TRBV5-5 with TRBJ2-2; TRBD2 agrees at 12 bases. The CDR3 runs 17 residues. With V trimmed by 0 bases and J by 6 bases, 6 bases remained unmatched. The V gene's germline CDR1 is SGHKS and CDR2 YYEKEE (reference sequence). The CDR3 here is CASSLAVLAGGPGELFF. The CDR3 DNA follows: TGTGCCAGCAGCTTGGCCGTCCTAGCGGGGGGGCCCGGGGAGCTGTTTTTT.

The chain couples TRBV5-1 to TRBJ2-3; 7 bases align to TRBD1. Germline V lookup: CDR1 SGHRS, CDR2 YFSETQ. V was pared by 0 bases and J by 2 bases, with 3 bases of the junction left unmatched. The CDR3 is made up of 15 amino acids. The CDR3 here is CASSLEDRITDTQYF. For the CDR3, the DNA is TGCGCCAGCAGCTTGGAGGACAGGATCACAGATACGCAGTATTTT. The entire variable domain, with the rest obtained from reference TRBV5-1 and TRBJ2-3, is as follows: KAGVTQTPRYLIKTRGQQVTLSCSPISGHRSVSWYQQTPGQGLQFLFEYFSETQRNKGNFPGRFSGRQFSNSRSEMNVSTLELGDSALYLCASSLEDRITDTQYFGPGTRLTVL.

This chain links TRBV4-1 with TRBJ1-4; D ambiguous. The germline CDR1 and CDR2 sequences are MGHRA and YSYEKL. Trimming left V 1 base short and J 5 bases short, with 11 bases between. The CDR3 is 15 residues long. Here the CDR3 DNA reads TGCGCCAGCAGCCAAGCCGGGGAGAGGAATGAAAAACTGTTTTTT. It translates to CASSQAGERNEKLFF.